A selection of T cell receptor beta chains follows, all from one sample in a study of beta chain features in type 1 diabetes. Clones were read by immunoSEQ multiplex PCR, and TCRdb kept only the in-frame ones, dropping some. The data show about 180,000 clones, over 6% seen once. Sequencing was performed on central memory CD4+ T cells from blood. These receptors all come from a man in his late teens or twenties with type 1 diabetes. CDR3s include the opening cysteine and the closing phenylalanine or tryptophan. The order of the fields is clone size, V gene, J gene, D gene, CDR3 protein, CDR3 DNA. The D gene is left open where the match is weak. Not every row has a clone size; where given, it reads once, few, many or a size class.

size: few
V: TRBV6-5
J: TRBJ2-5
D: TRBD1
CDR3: CASSRTGPRETQYF
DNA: TGTGCCAGCAGCAGGACAGGGCCCCGAGAGACCCAGTACTTC

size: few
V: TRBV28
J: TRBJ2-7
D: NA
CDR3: CASSLAGTYEQYF
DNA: TGTGCCAGCAGTTTGGCAGGGACCTACGAGCAGTACTTC

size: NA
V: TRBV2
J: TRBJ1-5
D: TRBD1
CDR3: CASSATGGWGSNQPQHF
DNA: TGTGCCAGCAGTGCGACAGGGGGCTGGGGTAGCAATCAGCCCCAGCATTTT

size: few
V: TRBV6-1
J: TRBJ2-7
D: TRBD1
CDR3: CASSEFSGTGGEQYF
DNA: TGTGCCAGCAGTGAATTCTCAGGGACAGGGGGAGAGCAGTACTTC

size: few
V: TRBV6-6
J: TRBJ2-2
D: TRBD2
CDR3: CASSYISGDTGELFF
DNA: TGTGCCAGCAGTTACATAAGCGGGGACACCGGGGAGCTGTTTTTT

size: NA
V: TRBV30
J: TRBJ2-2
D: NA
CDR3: CAWSVGEQGNTGELFF
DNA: TGTGCCTGGAGTGTAGGGGAACAGGGGAACACCGGGGAGCTGTTTTTT

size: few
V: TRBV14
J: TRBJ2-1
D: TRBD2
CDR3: CASSQDYGGGLNYNEQFF
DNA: TGTGCCAGCAGCCAAGATTACGGGGGGGGACTAAACTACAATGAGCAGTTCTTC

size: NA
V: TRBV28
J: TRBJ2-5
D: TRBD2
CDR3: CASSTPGGVGETQYF
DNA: TGTGCCAGCAGTACGCCGGGGGGGGTTGGGGAGACCCAGTACTTC

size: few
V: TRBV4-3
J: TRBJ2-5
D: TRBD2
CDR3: CASSQDLVTGLAWQETQYF
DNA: TGCGCCAGCAGCCAAGATTTGGTAACGGGACTAGCGTGGCAAGAGACCCAGTACTTC

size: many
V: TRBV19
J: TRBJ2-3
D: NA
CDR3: CASSFGTATDTQYF
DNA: TGTGCCAGTAGTTTCGGGACTGCCACAGATACGCAGTATTTT

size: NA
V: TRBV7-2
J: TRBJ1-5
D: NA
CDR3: CASSSGTSVRQPQHF
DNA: TGTGCCAGCAGCTCCGGGACAAGTGTCAGGCAGCCCCAGCATTTT

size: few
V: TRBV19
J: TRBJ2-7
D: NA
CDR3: CASSRMRGPYEQYF
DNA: TGTGCCAGTAGTAGGATGCGGGGTCCCTACGAGCAGTACTTC